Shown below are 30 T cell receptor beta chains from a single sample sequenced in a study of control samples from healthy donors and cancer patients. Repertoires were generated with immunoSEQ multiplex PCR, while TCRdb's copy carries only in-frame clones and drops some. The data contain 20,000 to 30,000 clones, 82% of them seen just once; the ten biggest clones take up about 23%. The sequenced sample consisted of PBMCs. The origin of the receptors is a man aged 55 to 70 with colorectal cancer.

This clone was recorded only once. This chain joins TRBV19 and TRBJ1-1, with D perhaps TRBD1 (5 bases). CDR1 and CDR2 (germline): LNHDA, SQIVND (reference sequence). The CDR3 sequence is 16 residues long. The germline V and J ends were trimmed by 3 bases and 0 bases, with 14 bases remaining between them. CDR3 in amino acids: CASSIRQGSMNTEAFF. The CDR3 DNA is TGTGCCAGTAGTATTAGGCAGGGAAGTATGAACACTGAAGCTTTCTTT. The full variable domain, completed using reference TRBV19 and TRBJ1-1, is DGGITQSPKYLFRKEGQNVTLSCEQNLNHDAMYWYRQDPGQGLRLIYYSQIVNDFQKGDIAEGYSVSREKKESFPLTVTSAQKNPTAFYLCASSIRQGSMNTEAFFGQGTRLTVV.

The CDR3 DNA is TGTGCCAGCAGCTCCCCCGGGACAGGGGGTAGCACTGAAGCTTTCTTT. Translation: CASSSPGTGGSTEAFF. The V gene is TRBV11-2, the J gene TRBJ1-1, with TRBD1 identical over 11 bases. CDR3 length: 16 residues. CDR1 and CDR2 from the germline V gene are SGHAT and FQNNGV. Germline trimming cut 4 bases from V and 4 bases from J; bases unmatched to any gene: 8.

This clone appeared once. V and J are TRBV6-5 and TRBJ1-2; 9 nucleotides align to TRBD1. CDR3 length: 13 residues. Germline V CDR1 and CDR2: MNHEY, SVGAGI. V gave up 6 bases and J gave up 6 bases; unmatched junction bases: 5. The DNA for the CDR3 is TGTGCCAGCAGGCCGAACAGGGGGCATGGCTACACCTTC. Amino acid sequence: CASRPNRGHGYTF.

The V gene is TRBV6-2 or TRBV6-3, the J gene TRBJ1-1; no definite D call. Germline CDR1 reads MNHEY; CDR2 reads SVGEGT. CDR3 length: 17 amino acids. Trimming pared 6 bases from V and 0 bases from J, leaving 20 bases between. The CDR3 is CASSPRTVPPMNTEAFF. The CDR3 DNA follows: TGTGCCAGCAGCCCTAGGACGGTACCCCCTATGAACACTGAAGCTTTCTTT.

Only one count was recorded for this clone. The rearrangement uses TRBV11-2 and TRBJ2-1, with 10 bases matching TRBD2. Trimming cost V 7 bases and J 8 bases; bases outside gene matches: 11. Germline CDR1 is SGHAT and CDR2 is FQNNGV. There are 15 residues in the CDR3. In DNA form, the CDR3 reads TGTGCCAGCACTCCAGTAGCGGGGGGTAGGGATGAGCAGTTCTTC. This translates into CASTPVAGGRDEQFF.

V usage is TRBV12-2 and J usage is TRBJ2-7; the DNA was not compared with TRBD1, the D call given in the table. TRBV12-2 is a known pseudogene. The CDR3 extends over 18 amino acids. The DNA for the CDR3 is TGTGCAAGTCGCACACGTCCATCGGCCCGGGACAGATCCTACGAGCAGTACTTC. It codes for CASRTRPSARDRSYEQYF.

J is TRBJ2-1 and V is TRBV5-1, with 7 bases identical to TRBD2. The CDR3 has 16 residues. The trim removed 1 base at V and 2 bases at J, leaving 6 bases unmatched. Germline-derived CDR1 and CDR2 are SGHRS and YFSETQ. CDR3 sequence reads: CASSLSAGRTYNEQFF. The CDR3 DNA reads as TGCGCCAGCAGCTTGTCAGCGGGGCGAACCTACAATGAGCAGTTCTTC.

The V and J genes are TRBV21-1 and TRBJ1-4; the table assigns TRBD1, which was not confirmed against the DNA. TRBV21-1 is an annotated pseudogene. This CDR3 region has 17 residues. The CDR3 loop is CASSNLYRGCPNEKLFF. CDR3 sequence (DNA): TGTGCCAGCAGCAACCTGTACAGGGGGTGCCCTAATGAAAAACTGTTTTTT.

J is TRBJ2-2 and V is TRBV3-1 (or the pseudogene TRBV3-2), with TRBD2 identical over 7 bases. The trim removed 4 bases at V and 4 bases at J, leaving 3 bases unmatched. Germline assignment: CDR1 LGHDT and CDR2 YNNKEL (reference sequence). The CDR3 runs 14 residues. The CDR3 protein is CASSLSGVTGELFF. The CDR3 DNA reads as TGTGCCAGCAGCCTCAGCGGGGTCACCGGGGAGCTGTTTTTT.

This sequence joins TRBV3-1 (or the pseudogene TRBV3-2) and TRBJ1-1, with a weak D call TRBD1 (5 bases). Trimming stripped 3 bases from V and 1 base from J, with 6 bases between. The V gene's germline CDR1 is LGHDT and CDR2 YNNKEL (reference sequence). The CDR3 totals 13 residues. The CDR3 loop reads CASSQTENTEAFF. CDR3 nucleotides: TGTGCCAGCAGCCAGACAGAGAACACTGAAGCTTTCTTT.

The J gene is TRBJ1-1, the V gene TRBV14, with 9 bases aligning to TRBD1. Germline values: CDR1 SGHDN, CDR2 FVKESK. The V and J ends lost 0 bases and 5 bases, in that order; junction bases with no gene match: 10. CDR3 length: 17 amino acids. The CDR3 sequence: CASSQDRDRDWITEAFF. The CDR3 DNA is TGTGCCAGCAGCCAAGACCGGGACAGGGATTGGATAACTGAAGCTTTCTTT.

CDR3 region: CASSGGLAGGQVTGELFF. CDR3 sequence (DNA): TGCGCCAGCAGTGGAGGACTAGCGGGGGGGCAAGTCACCGGGGAGCTGTTTTTT. The chain is built from TRBV10-1 and TRBJ2-2; TRBD2 agrees at 15 bases. The CDR3 has 18 amino acids. Germline CDR1 WNHNN, CDR2 SYGVQD (reference sequence). With 4 bases clipped from V and 4 bases from J, the junction kept 7 bases outside the gene matches.

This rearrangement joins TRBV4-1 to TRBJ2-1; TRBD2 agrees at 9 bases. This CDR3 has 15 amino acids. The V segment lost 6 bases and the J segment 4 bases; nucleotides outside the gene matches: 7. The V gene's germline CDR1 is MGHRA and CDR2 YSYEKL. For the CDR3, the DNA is TGCGCCAGCAGATCCGCGGGGGGGCCTTACAATGAGCAGTTCTTC. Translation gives CASRSAGGPYNEQFF.

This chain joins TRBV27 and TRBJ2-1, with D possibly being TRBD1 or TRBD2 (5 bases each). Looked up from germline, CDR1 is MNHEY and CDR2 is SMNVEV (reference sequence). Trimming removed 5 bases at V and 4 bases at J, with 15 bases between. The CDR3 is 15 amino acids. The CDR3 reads CASSVSRGVYNEQFF. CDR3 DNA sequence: TGTGCCAGCAGTGTCTCTAGAGGGGTGTACAATGAGCAGTTCTTC.

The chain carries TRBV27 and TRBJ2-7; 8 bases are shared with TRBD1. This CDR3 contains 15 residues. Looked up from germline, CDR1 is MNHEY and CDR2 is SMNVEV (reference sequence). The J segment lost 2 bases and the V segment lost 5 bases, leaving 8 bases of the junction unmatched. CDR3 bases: TGTGCCAGCAGTCCCTCCCCGACAGGGGCCTACGAGCAGTACTTC. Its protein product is CASSPSPTGAYEQYF.

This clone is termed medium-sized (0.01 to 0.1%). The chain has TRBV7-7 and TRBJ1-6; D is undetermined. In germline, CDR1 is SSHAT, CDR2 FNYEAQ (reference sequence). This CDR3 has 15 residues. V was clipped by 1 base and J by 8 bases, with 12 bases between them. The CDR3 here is CASSLGAGLDSPLHF. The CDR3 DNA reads TGTGCCAGCAGCTTAGGCGCGGGCCTGGATTCACCCCTCCACTTT.

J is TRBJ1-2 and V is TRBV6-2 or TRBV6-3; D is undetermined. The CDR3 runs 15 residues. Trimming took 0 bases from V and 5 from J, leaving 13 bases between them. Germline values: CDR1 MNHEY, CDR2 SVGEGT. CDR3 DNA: TGTGCCAGCAGTTACTCGTCCAGAAACGATTATGGCTACACCTTC. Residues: CASSYSSRNDYGYTF.

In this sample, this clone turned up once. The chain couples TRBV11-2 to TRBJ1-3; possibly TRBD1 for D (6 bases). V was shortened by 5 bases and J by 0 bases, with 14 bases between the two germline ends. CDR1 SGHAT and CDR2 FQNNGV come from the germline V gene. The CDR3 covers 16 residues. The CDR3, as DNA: TGTGCCAGCAGCCGACGACAGGAAGCCTCTGGAAACACCATATATTTT. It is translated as CASSRRQEASGNTIYF.

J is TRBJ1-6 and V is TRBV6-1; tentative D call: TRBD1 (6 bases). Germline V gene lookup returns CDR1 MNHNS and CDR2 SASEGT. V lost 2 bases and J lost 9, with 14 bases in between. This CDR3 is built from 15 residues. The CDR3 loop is CASSEQGRGGSPLHF. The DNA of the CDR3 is TGTGCCAGCAGTGAACAGGGAAGAGGGGGTTCACCCCTCCACTTT.

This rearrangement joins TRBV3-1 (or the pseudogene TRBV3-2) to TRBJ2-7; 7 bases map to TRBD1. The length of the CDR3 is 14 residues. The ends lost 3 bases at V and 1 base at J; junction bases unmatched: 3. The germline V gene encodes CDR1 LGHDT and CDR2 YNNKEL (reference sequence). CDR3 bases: TGTGCCAGCAGCCAGGGGGACAGTTCCTACGAGCAGTACGTC. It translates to CASSQGDSSYEQYV.

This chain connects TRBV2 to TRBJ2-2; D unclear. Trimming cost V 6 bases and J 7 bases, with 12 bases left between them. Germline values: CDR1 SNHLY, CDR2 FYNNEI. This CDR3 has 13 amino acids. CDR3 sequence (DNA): TGTGCCAGCAGAGCCACTCCGAGCGGGGAGCTGTTTTTT. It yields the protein CASRATPSGELFF.

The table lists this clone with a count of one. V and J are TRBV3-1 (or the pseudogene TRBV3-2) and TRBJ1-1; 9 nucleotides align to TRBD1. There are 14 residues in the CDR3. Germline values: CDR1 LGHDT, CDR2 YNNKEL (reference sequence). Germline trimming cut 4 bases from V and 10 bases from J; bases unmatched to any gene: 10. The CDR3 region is CASSPQGQGYGAFF. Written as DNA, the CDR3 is TGTGCCAGCAGCCCGCAGGGACAGGGATATGGAGCTTTCTTT.

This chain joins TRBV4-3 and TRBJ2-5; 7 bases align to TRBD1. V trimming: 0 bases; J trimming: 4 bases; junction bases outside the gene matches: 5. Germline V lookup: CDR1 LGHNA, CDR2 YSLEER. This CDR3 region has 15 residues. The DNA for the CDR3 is TGCGCCAGCAGCCAAGAATGGACAGGTGGAGAGACCCAGTACTTC. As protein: CASSQEWTGGETQYF.

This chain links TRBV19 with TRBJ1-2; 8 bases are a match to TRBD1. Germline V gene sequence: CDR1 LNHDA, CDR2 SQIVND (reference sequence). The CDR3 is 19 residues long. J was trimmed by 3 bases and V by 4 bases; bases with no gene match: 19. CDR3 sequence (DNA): TGTGCCAGTAGTAATAAGCGAACAGGGGGACGCACTGGGTACTATGGCTACACCTTC. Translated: CASSNKRTGGRTGYYGYTF.

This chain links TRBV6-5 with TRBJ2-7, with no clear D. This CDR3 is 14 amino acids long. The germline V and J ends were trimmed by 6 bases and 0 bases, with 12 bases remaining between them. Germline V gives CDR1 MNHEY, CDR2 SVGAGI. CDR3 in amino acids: CASRGTSYSYEQYF. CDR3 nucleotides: TGTGCCAGCAGGGGCACCTCTTACTCCTACGAGCAGTACTTC.

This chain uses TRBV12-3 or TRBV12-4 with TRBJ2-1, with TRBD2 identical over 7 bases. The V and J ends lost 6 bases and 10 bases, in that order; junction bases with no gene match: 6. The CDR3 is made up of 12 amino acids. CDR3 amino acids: CASSRGVGEQFF. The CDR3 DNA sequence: TGTGCCAGCAGCCGGGGGGTCGGGGAGCAGTTCTTC.

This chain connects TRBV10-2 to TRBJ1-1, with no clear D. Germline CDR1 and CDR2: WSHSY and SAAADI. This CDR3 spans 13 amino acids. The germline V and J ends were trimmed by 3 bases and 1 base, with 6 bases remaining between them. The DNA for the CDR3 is TGCGCCAGCAGTGATTGGCGGAACACTGAAGCTTTCTTT. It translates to CASSDWRNTEAFF.

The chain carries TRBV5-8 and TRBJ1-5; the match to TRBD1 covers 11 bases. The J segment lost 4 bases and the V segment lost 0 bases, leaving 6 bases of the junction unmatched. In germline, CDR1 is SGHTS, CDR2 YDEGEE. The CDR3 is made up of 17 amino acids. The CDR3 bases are TGTGCCAGCAGCTTGGTCATCGGGACAGGGGGGAATCAGCCCCAGCATTTT. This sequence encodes CASSLVIGTGGNQPQHF. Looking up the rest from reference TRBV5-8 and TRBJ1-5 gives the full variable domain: EAGVTQSPTHLIKTRGQQATLRCSPISGHTSVYWYQQALGLGLQFLLWYDEGEERNRGNFPPRFSGRQFPNYSSELNVNALELEDSALYLCASSLVIGTGGNQPQHFGDGTRLSIL.

Here the CDR3 DNA reads TGCGCCAGCAGCCAAGGTATTCAGGGAATAAGCGATGAGCAGTTCTTC. Translated, it gives CASSQGIQGISDEQFF. The V gene is TRBV4-3, the J gene TRBJ2-1; possibly TRBD1 for D (5 bases). The germline V gene encodes CDR1 LGHNA and CDR2 YSLEER. Trimming left V 1 base short and J 8 bases short, with 18 bases between. The CDR3 totals 16 residues.

The CDR3 reads CASSQDTRGTEAFF. CDR3 DNA: TGCGCCAGCAGCCAAGATACAAGGGGGACTGAAGCTTTCTTT. The genes are TRBV4-1 and TRBJ1-1; D might be TRBD1 (6 bases). CDR3 size: 14 residues. Between the trimmed V and J ends, which lost 0 bases and 5 bases, there was a span of 10 bases. CDR1 and CDR2 from the germline V gene are MGHRA and YSYEKL.